A selection of T cell receptor beta chains follows, all from one sample in a study of blood T cell repertoires in COVID-19. The repertoire was sequenced with immunoSEQ multiplex PCR; TCRdb's copy has only in-frame clones and lacks some. In the table there are about 210,000 clones, 80% of which are singletons. Sequencing was performed on PBMCs or T cells enriched from blood (not recorded which). The receptors shown here come from a man in his thirties or forties with acute COVID-19. The conserved cysteine and the conserved F or W are not part of the CDR3 here.

cdr3_aa v_call cdr3_length j_call
ASSVTVGELF TRBV9 10 TRBJ2-2
SVEGILAGVQSSYNEQF TRBV29-1 17 TRBJ2-1
ASSPGQGARLYGYT TRBV18 14 TRBJ1-2
SATNNEKLF TRBV20-1 9 TRBJ1-4
ASSPPGGYYGYT TRBV7-2 12 TRBJ1-2
ASSRELNTEAF TRBV6-4 11 TRBJ1-1
ASAGGVLETQY TRBV12-3/TRBV12-4 11 TRBJ2-5
ASSEYSDRGDTGELF TRBV25-1 15 TRBJ2-2
ASSLGQNNYGYT TRBV5-4 12 TRBJ1-2
ASSRTRDVNTEAF TRBV6-5 13 TRBJ1-1
SGIQGEGLF TRBV29-1 9 TRBJ2-2